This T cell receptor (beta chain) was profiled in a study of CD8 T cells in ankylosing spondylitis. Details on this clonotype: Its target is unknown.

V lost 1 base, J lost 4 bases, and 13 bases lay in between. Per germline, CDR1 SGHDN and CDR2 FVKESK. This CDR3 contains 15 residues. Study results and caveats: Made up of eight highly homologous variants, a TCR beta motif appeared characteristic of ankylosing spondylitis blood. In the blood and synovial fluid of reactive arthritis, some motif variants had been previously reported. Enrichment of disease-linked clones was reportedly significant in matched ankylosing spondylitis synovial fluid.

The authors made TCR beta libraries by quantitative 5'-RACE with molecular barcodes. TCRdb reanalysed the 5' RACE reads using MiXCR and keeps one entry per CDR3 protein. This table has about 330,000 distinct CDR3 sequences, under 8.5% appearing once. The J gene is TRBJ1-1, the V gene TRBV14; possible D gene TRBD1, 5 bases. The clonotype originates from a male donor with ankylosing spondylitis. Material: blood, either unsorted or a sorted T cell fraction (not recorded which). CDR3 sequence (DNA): TGTGCCAGCAGCCAAGCCTACAGGAGATTCACTGAAGCTTTCTTT. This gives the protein CASSQAYRRFTEAFF.